This T cell receptor beta chain was recovered during a study of T cells in Graves' hyperthyroidism and ophthalmopathy. Amplification of TCR beta CDR3 regions was performed using RNA transcripts as template. RT-PCR in the first round (using the HTBI primer set) targeted the TCR CDR3. One entry per CDR3 protein, called by TCRdb with MiXCR from the multiplex PCR reads. Of 650,000 to 850,000 distinct CDR3 sequences in the sample, roughly a sixth were seen once. V gave up 4 bases and J gave up 3 bases, with 12 bases separating them. CDR3 size: 14 residues. CDR1 is MDHEN, CDR2 SYDVKM, per germline. The source is a woman between 45 and 65 years old with Graves' hyperthyroidism that later progressed to Graves' ophthalmopathy. Sequencing was performed on blood. This chain joins TRBV28 and TRBJ1-2, with D unresolved. The CDR3 region is CASSSVNLDYGYTF. In DNA, the CDR3 is TGTGCCAGCAGTTCGGTAAACTTAGACTATGGCTACACCTTC.